The text below deals with one T cell receptor beta chain. This clone has a single count. Its antigen remains unidentified. No per-base quality is available; no much larger clone lies one base away. TCRbeta CDR3 regions were amplified from genomic DNA by means of the immunoSEQ Assay, a bias-controlled multiplex PCR. The paper's processing steps were these. The number of nucleated cells in each sample was estimated from the amplification of reference gene primers within the assay. To quantify the absolute abundance of each unique TCRbeta CDR3 rearrangement, sequence reads were collapsed and filtered. For each sample, productive Simpson clonality was calculated as the square root of Simpson's diversity index over productive rearrangements. The table was pulled from immuneACCESS by TCRdb, which kept in-frame rearrangements only. Such tables lose some clones; where checked, under half of the loss comes from unresolved V genes, and the rest has no known cause. V, J and clone size were drawn from that table, and D and trimming were deduced from the DNA. This sample holds around 250,000 clones; 70% to 90% were observed only once. Of the sample, 5.5% to 9% is held by the ten largest clones.

This sample is part of a study of blood T cell repertoires in COVID-19 (dated by TCRdb to about 2020). A note on the overall study: Samples covering the acute and convalescent phases of COVID-19 were provided by collaborators in the United States, Italy and Spain. The dataset comprised deeply sampled blood TCRbeta repertoires from subjects exposed to, actively infected with, or recovered from COVID-19. The sample metadata nearly always contained a de-identified subject ID, COVID-19 status, age in years and sex. Samples came from the ongoing ImmuneRACE study (first 160 participants) plus 1,254 subjects from 6 global collaborators. The repertoires were made available in a free public database intended to serve as a resource for research on the immune response to SARS-CoV-2. HLA class I and class II types, where available, came from metadata supplied by the sample provider rather than from assay-based typing. The prospective study material was composed of cDNA or gDNA derived from T cells, B-cell-depleted T cells, or PBMCs. General study outcomes and caveats: How much clinical and demographic metadata was included differed by source and by participant, and the metadata was provided uncurated.

Unmatched junction bases come to 3, with V trimmed by 0 bases and J by 4 bases. From its cysteine to its phenylalanine, the CDR3 spans 14 amino acids. CDR3 DNA is the only sequence kept; it has 42 bases, read in frame from the first base. CDR1 is given as SGHRS and CDR2 as YFSETQ, both from the germline V gene. Collaborating institutions collected whole blood in K2EDTA tubes following their own protocols. For TCRbeta analysis, collaborators shipped samples as frozen whole blood, isolated PBMCs, or DNA extracted from either of those sample types. The sequence links TRBV5-1 to TRBJ1-1; 7 central nucleotides agree with TRBD1. The clonotype comes from a woman between 65 and 79 years old with active or convalescent COVID-19. What was sequenced was peripheral blood. This receptor carries the CDR3 CASSLGPGGTEAFF. In nucleotides, the sequence is TGCGCCAGCAGCTTGGGCCCAGGGGGCACTGAAGCTTTCTTT.